The 24 T cell receptor beta chains reported below all come from one sample, sequenced in a study of PD-1 and CTLA-4 blockade in melanoma listed by TCRdb under 2021. The library was prepared using the immunoSEQ multiplex PCR assay. TCRdb mirrors the immuneACCESS table, restricted to in-frame sequences. Some clones are absent from its copies; in checked studies, under half trace to an unresolved V gene, and the reason for the others is unknown. The sample has 25,000 to 35,000 clones on record, more than 85% of them singletons. The ten biggest clones cover approximately 8.6% of the sample. The specimen was CD8+ T cells from peripheral blood, collected from a patient given anti-PD-1 treatment. The receptors here all came from a human donor with melanoma.

The rearrangement joins TRBV6-2 or TRBV6-3 to TRBJ2-4, with D perhaps given as TRBD1 or TRBD2 (5 bases each). The CDR3 has 17 residues. The germline V gene has CDR1 MNHEY and CDR2 SVGEGT. The V and J ends lost 6 bases and 4 bases respectively, with 22 bases between them. As DNA, the CDR3 is TGTGCCAGCAGCTCAGCACCCGACGGGACCCTAAAAAACATTCAGTACTTC. Protein: CASSSAPDGTLKNIQYF.

The chain links TRBV6-6 to TRBJ2-1; 11 bases agree with TRBD2. This CDR3 region has 19 residues. Germline-derived CDR1 and CDR2 are MNHNY and SVGAGI (reference sequence). V lost 6 bases and J lost 0; bases outside the gene matches: 13. The DNA for the CDR3 is TGTGCCAGCAGCTTCCTAGGGGCTAGCGGGAGGTCCTCCTACAATGAGCAGTTCTTC. This codes for CASSFLGASGRSSYNEQFF.

J is TRBJ1-2 and V is TRBV28, with D possibly TRBD1 on 5 matching bases. V lost 3 bases and J lost 4, with 18 bases in between. Germline CDR1 reads MDHEN; CDR2 reads SYDVKM. The CDR3 loop spans 16 amino acids. CDR3: CASSFSVGQGPYGYTF. The CDR3, as DNA: TGTGCCAGCAGTTTTTCTGTGGGGCAGGGTCCCTATGGCTACACCTTC.

The V gene is TRBV2, the J gene TRBJ1-2; tentatively, D is TRBD1 (6 bases). Trimming removed 8 bases from V and 1 base from J, with 11 bases in between. Per germline, CDR1 SNHLY and CDR2 FYNNEI. This CDR3 is 13 amino acids long. This chain's CDR3 is CASPRTDNYGYTF. CDR3 DNA: TGTGCCAGCCCTCGGACAGATAACTATGGCTACACCTTC. Full variable domain (remainder filled in from reference TRBV2 and TRBJ1-2): EPEVTQTPSHQVTQMGQEVILRCVPISNHLYFYWYRQILGQKVEFLVSFYNNEISEKSEIFDDQFSVERPDGSNFTLKIRSTKLEDSAMYFCASPRTDNYGYTFGSGTRLTVV.

The chain recombines TRBV30 with TRBJ2-3; a possible D gene is TRBD1 (6 bases). Germline loops: CDR1 GTSNPN, CDR2 SVGIG (reference sequence). The V and J ends lost 3 bases and 4 bases respectively, with 14 bases between them. This CDR3 comprises 14 residues. The CDR3 here is CAWRSGAEADTQYF. As DNA, the CDR3 is TGTGCCTGGAGATCAGGGGCTGAGGCAGATACGCAGTATTTT.

This clone was observed a few times. The genes are TRBV3-1 (or the pseudogene TRBV3-2) and TRBJ2-1, with 8 nucleotides matching TRBD2. Germline CDR1 is LGHDT and CDR2 is YNNKEL (reference sequence). The ends lost 0 bases at V and 4 bases at J; junction bases unmatched: 5. The CDR3 covers 16 residues. CDR3 protein: CASSQEASGGYNEQFF. The CDR3 nucleotides read TGTGCCAGCAGCCAAGAGGCCAGCGGGGGATACAATGAGCAGTTCTTC.

The chain is built from TRBV5-1 and TRBJ2-7; TRBD1 agrees at 7 bases. This CDR3 has 15 amino acids. V was pared by 0 bases and J by 3 bases, with 6 bases of the junction left unmatched. CDR1 SGHRS and CDR2 YFSETQ come from the germline V gene. CDR3 region: CASSLVGDSYYEQYF. The CDR3 DNA reads TGCGCCAGCAGCTTGGTGGGGGACAGTTACTACGAGCAGTACTTC.

V is TRBV6-5 and J is TRBJ2-5; D is ambiguous. Germline loops: CDR1 MNHEY, CDR2 SVGAGI. The CDR3 runs to 15 residues. V lost 0 bases, J lost 5 bases, and 13 bases lay in between. In DNA form, the CDR3 reads TGTGCCAGCAGTTACTCGAATGGGGAACCCGAGACCCAGTACTTC. It is translated as CASSYSNGEPETQYF.

J is TRBJ2-7 and V is TRBV11-2; a possible D gene is TRBD1 (6 bases). The CDR3 runs 14 residues. Germline assignment: CDR1 SGHAT and CDR2 FQNNGV. Trimming took off 2 bases at V and 3 bases at J, with 11 bases between the two ends. The CDR3 loop is CASSLRQGHYEQYF. As DNA, the CDR3 is TGTGCCAGCAGCTTACGGCAGGGGCACTACGAGCAGTACTTC.

V gene TRBV11-2 combines with J gene TRBJ2-7, with TRBD1 matching 11 bases. This CDR3 is built from 14 residues. V lost 4 bases, J lost 7 bases, and 6 bases stayed unmatched. The germline V gene has CDR1 SGHAT and CDR2 FQNNGV. This chain's CDR3 is CASSSGQGVGEQYF. CDR3 nucleotides: TGTGCCAGCAGCTCGGGACAGGGGGTAGGGGAGCAGTACTTC.

The chain recombines TRBV4-1 with TRBJ2-7, with a possible D match to TRBD2 (5 bases). From germline, CDR1 is MGHRA and CDR2 YSYEKL. Between the trimmed V and J ends, which lost 5 bases and 0 bases, there was a span of 17 bases. The CDR3 contains 16 residues. CDR3 amino acids: CASSSDGLVSSYEQYF. The CDR3 DNA reads TGCGCCAGCAGCTCAGATGGACTTGTTAGCTCCTACGAGCAGTACTTC.

The V gene is TRBV3-1 (or the pseudogene TRBV3-2), the J gene TRBJ2-7; D is possibly TRBD1 (5 bases). V was clipped by 4 bases and J by 3 bases, with 10 bases between them. CDR3 length: 13 residues. Germline-derived CDR1 and CDR2 are LGHDT and YNNKEL (reference sequence). CDR3 sequence reads: CASSPFDSYEQYF. The CDR3 DNA follows: TGTGCCAGCAGCCCCTTCGACAGCTACGAGCAGTACTTC.

The chain employs TRBV5-1 and TRBJ2-7; D is perhaps TRBD1 or TRBD2 (5 bases each). This CDR3 is built from 14 residues. V was shortened by 3 bases and J by 1 base, with 11 bases between the two germline ends. Germline V CDR1 and CDR2: SGHRS, YFSETQ. This chain's CDR3 is CASSSGTISYEQYF. The DNA of the CDR3 is TGCGCCAGCAGCTCAGGGACCATTTCCTACGAGCAGTACTTC.

This clone ranks as medium-sized. The rearrangement links TRBV6-6 to TRBJ2-7; D uncertain. V lost 3 bases to trimming and J lost 6 bases, with 15 bases between them. The CDR3 extends over 14 amino acids. CDR1 MNHNY and CDR2 SVGAGI come from the germline V gene (reference sequence). The CDR3: CASSYLQPQGEQYF. CDR3 nucleotides: TGTGCCAGCAGTTATCTCCAGCCCCAAGGCGAGCAGTACTTC.

The V gene is TRBV12-3 or TRBV12-4, the J gene TRBJ1-5; D call uncertain. The length of the CDR3 is 13 residues. With 4 bases removed from V and 2 bases from J, the gap between germline ends came to 6 bases. The CDR3, as DNA: TGTGCCAGCAGTTGGGTAGGCAATCAGCCCCAGCATTTT. Its translation is CASSWVGNQPQHF.

This chain joins TRBV4-1 and TRBJ1-2; 8 nucleotides line up with TRBD1. J was trimmed by 4 bases and V by 5 bases; bases with no gene match: 6. Germline CDR1 is MGHRA and CDR2 is YSYEKL. The CDR3 covers 14 residues. The CDR3 region is CASSSGGAGYGYTF. DNA of the CDR3: TGCGCCAGCAGCTCAGGGGGCGCAGGCTATGGCTACACCTTC.

The V call is TRBV30, the J call TRBJ1-1; D gene uncertain. V lost 1 base and J 0 bases, leaving 6 bases between the germline ends. Germline V gene lookup returns CDR1 GTSNPN and CDR2 SVGIG (reference sequence). CDR3 size: 13 residues. CDR3 loop: CAWSAVLNTEAFF. The CDR3 region has the DNA TGTGCCTGGAGTGCGGTACTGAACACTGAAGCTTTCTTT.

V gene TRBV27 combines with J gene TRBJ2-5; D gene uncertain. There are 13 residues in the CDR3. V dropped 6 bases and J dropped 5 bases, with 13 bases sitting between them. The germline gives CDR1 MNHEY, CDR2 SMNVEV (reference sequence). CDR3 protein: CASSDSGQETQYF. The DNA of the CDR3 is TGTGCCAGCAGCGATTCCGGGCAGGAGACCCAGTACTTC.

For this clone: An end of the junction does not agree with germline; a read error may underlie this. This rearrangement joins TRBV24-1 to TRBJ2-3; possibly TRBD1 for D (5 bases). CDR3 length: 13 residues. Germline assignment: CDR1 KGHDR and CDR2 SFDVKD. CDR3 in amino acids: CATSDLPTGTQYF. The CDR3 region has the DNA TGTGCCACCAGTGATTTACCTACAGGTACGCAGTATTTT.

The chain joins TRBV9 to TRBJ1-1, with a possible D match to TRBD1 (6 bases). V was cut by 0 bases and J by 2 bases, with 20 bases left in between. Germline values: CDR1 SGDLS, CDR2 YYNGEE. The CDR3 length is 18 residues. The CDR3 loop is CASSVGSEGGTPNTEAFF. As DNA, the CDR3 is TGTGCCAGCAGCGTAGGGTCGGAGGGGGGGACACCCAACACTGAAGCTTTCTTT.

The genes are TRBV29-1 and TRBJ2-7; the D is unclear. V lost 3 bases to trimming and J lost 5 bases, with 8 bases between them. The germline gives CDR1 SQVTM, CDR2 ANQGSEA. There are 11 residues in the CDR3. The CDR3 DNA reads as TGCAGCGTTGAGGCAGCGAACGAGCAGTACTTC. Translated: CSVEAANEQYF.

This chain links TRBV7-9 with TRBJ1-4; perhaps TRBD1 as D (5 bases). Trimming shortened V by 1 base and J by 2 bases, and 8 bases separated the two germline ends. The CDR3 is 15 amino acids. Germline V lookup: CDR1 SEHNR, CDR2 FQNEAQ (reference sequence). In DNA form, the CDR3 reads TGTGCCAGCAGCTTAGGGGGGGTGACTAATGAAAAACTGTTTTTT. Protein: CASSLGGVTNEKLFF.

The chain carries TRBV2 and TRBJ1-4, with D possibly being TRBD1 (6 bases). CDR1 is SNHLY and CDR2 is FYNNEI in the germline V gene. V was cut by 8 bases and J by 5 bases, with 15 bases left in between. The CDR3 runs to 14 residues. DNA of the CDR3: TGTGCCAGCGCCTCGCAGGGGCTAAATGAAAAACTGTTTTTT. Translated, it gives CASASQGLNEKLFF.

This clone occurred once. V gene TRBV9 combines with J gene TRBJ2-3, with 7 bases fitting TRBD2. Per germline, CDR1 SGDLS and CDR2 YYNGEE. The length of the CDR3 is 17 residues. V trimming: 3 bases; J trimming: 0 bases; junction bases outside the gene matches: 10. In nucleotides, the CDR3 is TGTGCCAGCAGCGGGACTTTAGCGGGTCTTAGCACAGATACGCAGTATTTT. Its translation is CASSGTLAGLSTDTQYF.